Detailed here is one T cell receptor (beta chain). V shed 4 bases, J shed 2 bases, and the junction held 8 bases outside the gene matches. This CDR3 contains 15 residues. The germline V gene has CDR1 SGHRS and CDR2 YFSETQ. Measured with immunoSEQ multiplex PCR; TCRdb has only the in-frame clones, and not every one. Of 200,000 or so clones in the sample, 84% are singletons; the top ten hold around an eighth. The sample comes from a study of cytomegalovirus exposure and HLA in healthy donors. The chain couples TRBV5-1 to TRBJ1-2; 7 bases line up with TRBD1. The material sequenced was PBMCs. This TCR was recovered from a woman between 25 and 40 years old in good health and CMV-seropositive. CDR3 bases: TGCGCCAGCAGCCAGACAGGGATGTCGAACTATGGCTACACCTTC. It encodes CASSQTGMSNYGYTF.